This is a list of T cell receptor beta chains from one sample in a study of blood T cell repertoires in COVID-19. Libraries were prepared by immunoSEQ multiplex PCR; TCRdb keeps only in-frame clonotypes and omits some of them. The table lists around 250,000 clones, 80% to 90% of them singletons. The sequenced sample consisted of PBMCs or T cells enriched from blood (not recorded which). Receptor source: a woman in her forties or fifties who had recovered from COVID-19. The CDR3 runs from the conserved cysteine through the conserved F or W.

CDR3aa: CASRSYTTIGYTF; v_gene: TRBV5-6; j_gene: TRBJ1-2
CDR3aa: CASSLGRGGGTEAFF; v_gene: TRBV5-1; j_gene: TRBJ1-1
CDR3aa: CASSEASARGYEQYF; v_gene: TRBV2; j_gene: TRBJ2-7
CDR3aa: CASSPTTGGPTEAFF; v_gene: TRBV5-1; j_gene: TRBJ1-1
CDR3aa: CASSSSTGAGQPQHF; v_gene: TRBV18; j_gene: TRBJ1-5
CDR3aa: CSVYGYEQFF; v_gene: TRBV29-1; j_gene: TRBJ2-1
CDR3aa: CASSPGGGGEAFF; v_gene: TRBV5-6; j_gene: TRBJ1-1
CDR3aa: CASSLVAGSDEQYF; v_gene: TRBV5-1; j_gene: TRBJ2-7
CDR3aa: CASSESGEGYEQYF; v_gene: TRBV10-1; j_gene: TRBJ2-7
CDR3aa: CAISVAASTDTQYF; v_gene: TRBV10-3; j_gene: TRBJ2-3
CDR3aa: CASSPRWTSDYNEQFF; v_gene: TRBV5-5; j_gene: TRBJ2-1
CDR3aa: CASSQGAGNTEAFF; v_gene: TRBV3-1/TRBV3-2; j_gene: TRBJ1-1
CDR3aa: CASSGTPGDQPQHF; v_gene: TRBV18; j_gene: TRBJ1-5
CDR3aa: CASQTGPGEQYF; v_gene: TRBV6-5; j_gene: TRBJ2-7
CDR3aa: CASSRTGTGRHGYTF; v_gene: TRBV5-1; j_gene: TRBJ1-2
CDR3aa: CASSTGQNTEAFF; v_gene: TRBV6-5; j_gene: TRBJ1-1
CDR3aa: CASSLTRVYEQYF; v_gene: TRBV5-5; j_gene: TRBJ2-7
CDR3aa: CASSDNFLYGYTF; v_gene: TRBV18; j_gene: TRBJ1-2
CDR3aa: CASSKKMSDRGDQPQHF; v_gene: TRBV21-1; j_gene: TRBJ1-5
CDR3aa: CASSLNPPRGLDTQYF; v_gene: TRBV7-8; j_gene: TRBJ2-3
CDR3aa: CASSSPASGVPYEQYF; v_gene: TRBV27; j_gene: TRBJ2-7
CDR3aa: CASSPRARGNNYGYTF; v_gene: TRBV18; j_gene: TRBJ1-2
CDR3aa: CASSSATGPGGYTF; v_gene: TRBV5-1; j_gene: TRBJ1-2
CDR3aa: CASSRQGVNQPQHF; v_gene: TRBV21-1; j_gene: TRBJ1-5
CDR3aa: CASSHGSGTSGTYEQYF; v_gene: TRBV3-1/TRBV3-2; j_gene: TRBJ2-7
CDR3aa: CASSPGGYNEQFF; v_gene: TRBV19; j_gene: TRBJ2-1
CDR3aa: CASRRQGQGNTEAFF; v_gene: TRBV6-5; j_gene: TRBJ1-1
CDR3aa: CASRRTGGYTF; v_gene: TRBV2; j_gene: TRBJ1-2
CDR3aa: CASSQVSSGSKDTQYF; v_gene: TRBV4-2; j_gene: TRBJ2-3
CDR3aa: CASSLAGLNEQFF; v_gene: TRBV7-9; j_gene: TRBJ2-1
CDR3aa: CATSRFGTRETYEQYF; v_gene: TRBV15; j_gene: TRBJ2-7
CDR3aa: CSVVDSTPSYEQYF; v_gene: TRBV29-1; j_gene: TRBJ2-7
CDR3aa: CASSLGRTVSSYNSPLHF; v_gene: TRBV7-9; j_gene: TRBJ1-6
CDR3aa: CASTPDRGGNNEQFF; v_gene: TRBV6-5; j_gene: TRBJ2-1
CDR3aa: CASSLVSGGRTYEQYF; v_gene: TRBV7-8; j_gene: TRBJ2-7
CDR3aa: CASSPGQGAAGELFF; v_gene: TRBV5-8; j_gene: TRBJ2-2
CDR3aa: CASSYGVQETQYF; v_gene: TRBV11-2; j_gene: TRBJ2-5
CDR3aa: CASSPSTSKFF; v_gene: TRBV5-8; j_gene: TRBJ2-1
CDR3aa: CAWWGAGAQSTGELFF; v_gene: TRBV30; j_gene: TRBJ2-2
CDR3aa: CASSGRPGTSGRMAGELFF; v_gene: TRBV9; j_gene: TRBJ2-2
CDR3aa: CAWSVLLSHEQYF; v_gene: TRBV30; j_gene: TRBJ2-7
CDR3aa: CAIGGTGSGNSPLHF; v_gene: TRBV10-3; j_gene: TRBJ1-6
CDR3aa: CASSPIARTRGDTQYF; v_gene: TRBV28; j_gene: TRBJ2-3
CDR3aa: CASSLGGGFWQYF; v_gene: TRBV5-1; j_gene: TRBJ2-7
CDR3aa: CASSLYIHEQYF; v_gene: TRBV7-3; j_gene: TRBJ2-7
CDR3aa: CASIRGVAPYEQYF; v_gene: TRBV6-5; j_gene: TRBJ2-7
CDR3aa: CASSADSSYNSPLHF; v_gene: TRBV5-1; j_gene: TRBJ1-6
CDR3aa: CASSFLGVGGETQYF; v_gene: TRBV5-6; j_gene: TRBJ2-5
CDR3aa: CASSKRTGSPYEQYF; v_gene: TRBV19; j_gene: TRBJ2-7
CDR3aa: CASSLSGTGNYGYTF; v_gene: TRBV7-3; j_gene: TRBJ1-2
CDR3aa: CASRDRLAFQYF; v_gene: TRBV3-1/TRBV3-2; j_gene: TRBJ2-5
CDR3aa: CSVEGSDRARTEAFF; v_gene: TRBV29-1; j_gene: TRBJ1-1
CDR3aa: CATQDLLAGSYEQYF; v_gene: TRBV10-3; j_gene: TRBJ2-7
CDR3aa: CASSTGTGNQPQHF; v_gene: TRBV5-6; j_gene: TRBJ1-5